The TCR beta chain described here comes from a study of T cells in Graves' hyperthyroidism and ophthalmopathy. On the study more broadly: Specimen type is peripheral blood, collected at initial diagnosis prior to any treatment. Study-wide points: Before onset, by a median of approximately 6.8 months, the model predicted ophthalmopathy.

TCR beta CDR3 region amplification was performed from RNA transcripts. Researchers ran a first-round RT-PCR on the TCR CDR3 using the HTBI primer set. Each CDR3 protein is one row after TCRdb ran MiXCR on the multiplex PCR reads. The table shows about half a million distinct CDR3 sequences, with about a fifth occurring only once. This clonotype was picked up many times. What it binds is not known. CDR3 length: 15 residues. Trimming removed 3 bases from V and 5 bases from J, with 11 bases in between. Input material: blood. This receptor was taken from a young man with Graves' hyperthyroidism. The chain combines TRBV12-3 or TRBV12-4 with TRBJ1-6; possibly TRBD1 for D (6 bases). CDR3 protein: CASSFTGAHNSPLHF. The CDR3 nucleotides read TGTGCCAGCAGTTTCACGGGGGCGCATAATTCACCCCTCCACTTT.